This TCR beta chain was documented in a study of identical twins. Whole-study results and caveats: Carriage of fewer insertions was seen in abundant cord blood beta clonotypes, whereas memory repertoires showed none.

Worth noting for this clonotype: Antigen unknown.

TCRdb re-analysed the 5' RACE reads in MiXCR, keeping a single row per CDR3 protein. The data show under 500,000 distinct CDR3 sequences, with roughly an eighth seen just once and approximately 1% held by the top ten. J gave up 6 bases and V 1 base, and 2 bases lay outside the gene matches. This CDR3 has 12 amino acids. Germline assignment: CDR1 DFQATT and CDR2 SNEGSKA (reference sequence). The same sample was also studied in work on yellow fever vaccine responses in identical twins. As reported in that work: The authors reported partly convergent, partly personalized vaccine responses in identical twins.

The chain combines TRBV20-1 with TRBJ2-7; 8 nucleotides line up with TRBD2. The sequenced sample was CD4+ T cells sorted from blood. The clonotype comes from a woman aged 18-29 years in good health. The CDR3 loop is CSARAGGLEQYF. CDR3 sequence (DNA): TGCAGTGCTAGAGCGGGAGGGCTCGAGCAGTACTTC.